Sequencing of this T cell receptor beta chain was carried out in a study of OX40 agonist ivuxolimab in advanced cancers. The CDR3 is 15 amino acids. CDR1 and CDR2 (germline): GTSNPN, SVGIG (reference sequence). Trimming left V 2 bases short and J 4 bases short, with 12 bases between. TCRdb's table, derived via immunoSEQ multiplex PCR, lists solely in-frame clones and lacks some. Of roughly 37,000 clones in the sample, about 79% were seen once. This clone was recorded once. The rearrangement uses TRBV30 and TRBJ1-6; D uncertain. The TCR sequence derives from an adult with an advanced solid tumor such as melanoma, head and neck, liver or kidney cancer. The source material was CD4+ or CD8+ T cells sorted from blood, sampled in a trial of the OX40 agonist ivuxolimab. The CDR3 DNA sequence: TGTGCCTGGAGTTTATCTGGCCGATATAATTCACCCCTCCACTTT. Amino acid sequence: CAWSLSGRYNSPLHF.